This T cell receptor (beta chain) was retrieved from a study of CD8+CD57+ T cells in acquired aplastic anemia. With respect to this clonotype: The antigen is not known.

Study-level findings and limits: Sharing between patients and controls was observed for 25 to 30 CD8+ CDR3 sequences.

V gave up 4 bases and J gave up 1 base, with 23 bases separating them. Germline CDR1 LNHDA, CDR2 SQIVND (reference sequence). The length of the CDR3 is 20 residues. The template for TCR beta VDJ and CDR3 sequence profiling was genomic DNA. Via MiXCR, TCRdb re-called the reads, giving one row per CDR3 protein. The sample gives about 190,000 distinct CDR3 sequences, 54% of which show up once; roughly 15% is in the top ten. V is TRBV19 and J is TRBJ2-6; D ambiguous. Sequencing was carried out using sorted CD4+, CD8+, or CD8+CD57+ T cells (not recorded which) from PBMCs. The clonotype was recovered from a human donor in good health, serving as a control. In DNA, the CDR3 is TGTGCCAGTAGTAGAGATCCCTATACGACAACCGTTTCTGGGGCCAACGTCCTGACTTTC. This codes for CASSRDPYTTTVSGANVLTF.